Listed below are T cell receptor beta chains from one sample, sequenced in a study of tumor-infiltrating lymphocytes in primary liver carcinoma. TCRdb reprocessed the multiplex PCR reads via MiXCR and lists one record per CDR3 protein. The sample consists of 100,000 to 150,000 distinct CDR3 sequences, 55% to 75% of them appearing once. The sample was liver tumor tissue from sampling region 3. The receptors originated from a woman aged 60 to 75 with primary liver carcinoma and hepatitis B virus infection. Each CDR3 is given with its conserved first and last residue. Fields, in order: D gene, V gene, J gene, clone size, CDR3 protein, CDR3 DNA. The D gene is left open where the match is weak. Size is omitted from some rows. Given values are once, few, many or a class for expanded clones.

TRBD1	TRBV5-1	TRBJ2-1	many	CASSTSTGALYNEQFF	TGCGCCAGCAGCACCTCAACAGGGGCCCTCTACAATGAGCAGTTCTTC
NA	TRBV4-1	TRBJ2-5	NA	CASSQEPRKFSPGQETEYF	TGCGCCAGCAGCCAAGAACCCAGGAAGTTTTCCCCTGGCCAAGAGACCGAGTACTTC
TRBD1	TRBV12-3/TRBV12-4	TRBJ1-4	many	CASSKDRFNEKLFF	TGTGCCAGCAGCAAGGACAGGTTTAATGAAAAACTGTTTTTT
TRBD1	TRBV5-1	TRBJ2-3	NA	CASSLGGQGPTDTKYF	TGCGCCAGCAGCTTGGGGGGACAGGGTCCCACAGATACGAAGTATTTT
NA	TRBV12-3/TRBV12-4	TRBJ1-5	once	CASSPMGGRPQHF	TGTGCCAGCAGTCCCATGGGAGGACGGCCCCAGCATTTT
TRBD2	TRBV11-3	TRBJ2-7	NA	CATSPTYGTKREAYEQYF	TGTGCCACCAGCCCAACGTACGGGACTAAGAGGGAGGCCTACGAGCAGTACTTC
TRBD2	TRBV11-3	TRBJ2-2	NA	CVSSPGLAVGNTGELFF	TGTGTCAGCAGCCCCGGACTAGCGGTAGGGAACACCGGGGAGCTGTTTTTT
TRBD1	TRBV28	TRBJ2-1	few	CASSPPDRGHNNEQFF	TGTGCCAGCAGTCCCCCTGACAGGGGACATAACAATGAGCAGTTCTTC
TRBD1	TRBV11-3	TRBJ2-3	NA	CASSHRTGTDMRYF	TGTGCCAGCAGCCATCGGACAGGCACAGATATGCGGTACTTT
NA	TRBV4-1	TRBJ2-2	NA	CASCQEAGWSNTGELLF	TGCGCCAGCTGCCAAGAGGCGGGGTGGTCGAACACCGGGGAGCTGCTTTTT
NA	TRBV18	TRBJ2-3	few	CASSPADTQYF	TGTGCCAGCTCACCGGCAGATACGCAGTATTTT
TRBD1	TRBV10-2	TRBJ1-6	once	CARRFGQGNSPLHF	TGCGCCCGCAGATTTGGACAGGGTAATTCACCCCTCCACTTT
TRBD2	TRBV28	TRBJ2-7	few	CASRELAGGYEQYF	TGTGCCAGCAGAGAACTAGCGGGAGGGTACGAGCAGTACTTC
NA	TRBV29-1	TRBJ2-5	NA	CSIKYHETQYF	TGCAGCATTAAATACCATGAGACCCAGTACTTC
NA	TRBV6-2/TRBV6-3	TRBJ1-1	NA	CAGSWQIGTEAFF	TGTGCCGGGAGTTGGCAGATAGGAACTGAAGCTTTCTTT
TRBD2	TRBV20-1	TRBJ2-3	NA	CSARDGASGSITDTQYF	TGCAGTGCTAGAGATGGCGCTAGCGGGAGTATCACAGATACGCAGTATTTT
NA	TRBV6-1	TRBJ2-6	once	CVSSMMRTGANVLTF	TGTGTCAGCAGCATGATGCGAACTGGGGCCAACGTCTTGACTTTC
NA	TRBV4-1	TRBJ1-4	NA	CASGPFDWFGTNEKLVF	TGCGCCAGCGGCCCATTCGACTGGTTTGGGACGAATGAAAAACTGGTTTTT
NA	TRBV4-2	TRBJ2-7	few	CASSRAGRGAYEQYF	TGTGCCAGCAGCCGGGCCGGACGGGGGGCGTACGAACAGTACTTC
NA	TRBV11-2	TRBJ2-5	few	CASSLAGGGRETQHF	TGTGCCAGCAGCTTAGCCGGGGGTGGGCGAGAGACCCAGCACTTC
NA	TRBV6-6	TRBJ2-6	many	CASRLPGSGANVLTF	TGTGCCAGCCGGTTACCGGGGTCGGGGGCCAACGTCCTGACTTTC
NA	TRBV28	TRBJ2-2	NA	CASMAGRVGGELFF	TGTGCCAGCATGGCGGGCAGAGTGGGCGGGGAGCTGTTTTTT
NA	TRBV12-3/TRBV12-4	TRBJ1-3	many	CASRSDTYSGNTIYF	TGTGCCAGCAGAAGTGACACCTACTCTGGAAACACCATATATTTT
TRBD2	TRBV11-1	TRBJ2-7	NA	CVSSLYLAGVEQYF	TGTGTCAGCAGCTTATACCTAGCGGGAGTCGAGCAGTACTTC
TRBD2	TRBV5-1	TRBJ2-7	many	CASSSLAGEQYF	TGCGCCAGCAGCTCCCTAGCGGGAGAGCAGTACTTC
TRBD1	TRBV6-5	TRBJ1-6	once	CASSLTETGNSPPHF	TGTGCCAGCAGTCTTACCGAGACAGGGAATTCACCCCCCCACTTT
TRBD2	TRBV20-1	TRBJ2-1	NA	CSAPLAGVSYNEQFF	TGCAGTGCTCCCCTAGCGGGAGTATCCTACAATGAGCAGTTCTTC
NA	TRBV7-9	TRBJ2-2	NA	CASSLGVTAGELFF	TGTGCCAGCAGCTTGGGAGTAACGGCCGGGGAGCTGTTTTTT
NA	TRBV5-4	TRBJ2-7	NA	CASSVGIADSYEQYF	TGTGCCAGCAGCGTCGGGATAGCGGACTCCTACGAGCAGTACTTC
TRBD1	TRBV6-1	TRBJ2-5	many	CASSVQGGGQETQYF	TGTGCCAGCAGTGTACAGGGGGGAGGCCAAGAGACCCAGTACTTC
TRBD2	TRBV30	TRBJ2-1	NA	CAWSLHLLAGASSYNEQFF	TGTGCCTGGAGTTTGCACCTACTAGCGGGAGCTAGCTCCTACAATGAGCAGTTCTTC
NA	TRBV6-1	TRBJ2-7	many	CASSEGKTPAREQYF	TGTGCCAGCAGTGAAGGAAAGACCCCTGCCCGGGAGCAGTACTTC
TRBD2	TRBV6-6	TRBJ2-3	many	CASSYRGGTGADTQYF	TGTGCCAGCAGTTACCGGGGAGGGACCGGGGCAGATACGCAGTATTTT
NA	TRBV5-1	TRBJ2-7	once	CASSLAQGSSEQYF	TGCGCCAGCAGCTTGGCCCAGGGGTCTTCAGAGCAGTACTTC
NA	TRBV5-1	TRBJ2-1	NA	CASSLGVVGDKSYDEQFF	TGCGCAAGCAGCTTGGGTGTGGTCGGGGACAAGTCCTACGATGAGCAGTTCTTC
NA	TRBV4-2	TRBJ2-5	NA	CASIQDSGQIQYF	TGTGCCAGCATCCAAGATTCGGGGCAGATCCAGTACTTC
NA	TRBV28	TRBJ1-4	NA	CASSHLDGPRTNEKLFF	TGTGCCAGCAGCCATTTGGACGGCCCCCGGACTAATGAAAAACTGTTTTTT
TRBD2	TRBV25-1	TRBJ2-5	once	CASSDSGLAEETQYF	TGTGCCAGCAGTGATTCCGGACTAGCGGAGGAGACCCAGTACTTC
TRBD1	TRBV6-6	TRBJ2-3	many	CASSYPGQVHTDTQYF	TGTGCCAGCAGTTACCCCGGACAGGTTCACACAGATACGCAGTATTTT
NA	TRBV5-1	TRBJ2-1	NA	CASSFGQGYNEQFF	TGCGCCAGCAGCTTTGGGCAGGGATACAATGAGCAGTTCTTC
NA	TRBV5-1	TRBJ2-7	NA	CASSLEWGGTSYERYF	TGCGCTAGCAGCTTGGAATGGGGCGGGACCTCCTACGAGCGGTACTTC
TRBD1	TRBV24-1	TRBJ2-7	NA	CATGDPTTGSYEQYF	TGTGCCACCGGTGACCCAACGACAGGGTCCTACGAGCAGTACTTC
TRBD1	TRBV7-9	TRBJ1-5	many	CASSLAGEGATQPQHF	TGTGCCAGCAGCTTAGCGGGAGAGGGGGCGACTCAGCCCCAGCATTTT
NA	TRBV5-4	TRBJ1-1	many	CASTMDTNMDTEAFF	TGTGCCAGCACTATGGACACCAATATGGACACTGAAGCTTTCTTT
NA	TRBV7-9	TRBJ2-1	once	CASSLGGKAYNEQFF	TGTGCCAGCAGCTTAGGCGGTAAGGCGTACAATGAGCAGTTCTTC
NA	TRBV11-2	TRBJ1-2	NA	CARNLDVVQGYGYTF	TGTGCCAGGAACTTAGATGTGGTCCAGGGATATGGCTACACCTTC
NA	TRBV11-2	TRBJ2-3	medium-sized	CASSLDSGLNTDTQYF	TGTGCCAGCAGCTTAGATTCAGGACTAAACACAGATACGCAGTATTTT